This TCR beta chain was captured by sequencing in a study of PD-1 blockade in classical Hodgkin lymphoma. Study findings and constraints: CD4+ TCR diversity, unlike CD8+, climbed significantly by C4D1.

The repertoire was sequenced with immunoSEQ multiplex PCR; TCRdb's copy has only in-frame clones and lacks some. In the table there are 75,000 to 100,000 clones, around 93% of which are singletons. In the case of this clone: The antigen is unknown.

Time point given: cycle 4 day 1 (C4D1), after five to seven weeks of nivolumab. Brentuximab vedotin exposure varied among the patients, all of whom had relapsed after autologous stem cell transplantation. This clonotype was obtained from a human donor with classical Hodgkin lymphoma. This material consisted of peripheral blood mononuclear cells (PBMCs), taken before the fourth cycle of nivolumab.

CDR3 sequence: CASSPPSYGELFF. Written as DNA, the CDR3 is TGTGCCAGCAGCCCACCTTCCTACGGGGAGCTGTTTTTT. V usage is TRBV28 and J usage is TRBJ2-2; D not certain. With 6 bases removed from V and 7 bases from J, the gap between germline ends came to 12 bases. CDR1 is MDHEN, CDR2 SYDVKM, per germline. CDR3 length: 13 residues. Drawing the rest from reference TRBV28 and TRBJ2-2, the complete variable domain is DVKVTQSSRYLVKRTGEKVFLECVQDMDHENMFWYRQDPGLGLRLIYFSYDVKMKEKGDIPEGYSVSREKKERFSLILESASTNQTSMYLCASSPPSYGELFFGEGSRLTVL.